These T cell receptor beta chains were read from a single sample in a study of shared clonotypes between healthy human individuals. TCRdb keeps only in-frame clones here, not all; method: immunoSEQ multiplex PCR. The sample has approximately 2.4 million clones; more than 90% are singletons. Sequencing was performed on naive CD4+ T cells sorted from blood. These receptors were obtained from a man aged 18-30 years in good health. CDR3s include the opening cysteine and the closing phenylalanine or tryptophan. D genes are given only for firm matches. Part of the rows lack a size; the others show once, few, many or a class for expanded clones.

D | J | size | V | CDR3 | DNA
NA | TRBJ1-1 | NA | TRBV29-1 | CSVAQGNTEAFF | TGCAGCGTTGCCCAGGGAAACACTGAAGCTTTCTTT
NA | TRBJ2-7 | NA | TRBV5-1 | CASSFDSSYEQYF | TGCGCCAGCAGCTTCGACAGCTCCTACGAGCAGTACTTC
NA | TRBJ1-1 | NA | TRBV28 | CASSLGTGRAFF | TGTGCCAGCAGTTTAGGTACCGGGCGGGCTTTCTTT
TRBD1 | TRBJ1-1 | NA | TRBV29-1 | CSVDKGTVMNTEAFF | TGCAGCGTTGATAAGGGGACAGTGATGAACACTGAAGCTTTCTTT
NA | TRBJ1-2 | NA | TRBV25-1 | CASSDFPAGADGYTF | TGTGCCAGCAGTGACTTCCCGGCAGGGGCGGATGGCTACACCTTC
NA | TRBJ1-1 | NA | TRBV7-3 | CASRQGTMNTEAFF | TGTGCCAGCAGACAGGGAACTATGAACACTGAAGCTTTCTTT
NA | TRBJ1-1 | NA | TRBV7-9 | CASSLAPVMNTEAFF | TGTGCCAGCAGCTTAGCCCCAGTTATGAACACTGAAGCTTTCTTT
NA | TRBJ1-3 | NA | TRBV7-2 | CASSLVGSSSGNTIYF | TGTGCCAGCAGCTTAGTTGGGTCCTCGTCTGGAAACACCATATATTTT
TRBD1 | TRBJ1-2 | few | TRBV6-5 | CASSYSTGGNYGYTF | TGTGCCAGCAGTTACTCCACAGGGGGCAACTATGGCTACACCTTC
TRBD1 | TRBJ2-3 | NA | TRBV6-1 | CASSERPWDRGRDTQYF | TGTGCCAGCAGTGAACGGCCCTGGGACAGGGGGCGAGATACGCAGTATTTT
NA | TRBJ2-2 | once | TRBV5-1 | CASSFSPGGNTGELFF | TGCGCCAGCAGCTTCTCCCCGGGCGGTAACACCGGGGAGCTGTTTTTT
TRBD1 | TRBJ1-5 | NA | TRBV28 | CASSFVDRGNQPQHF | TGTGCCAGCAGTTTTGTGGACAGGGGCAATCAGCCCCAGCATTTT
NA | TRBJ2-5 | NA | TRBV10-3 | CAISEINQQETQYF | TGTGCCATCAGTGAGATCAACCAGCAAGAGACCCAGTACTTC
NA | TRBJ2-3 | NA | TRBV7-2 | CASSLVLADTQYF | TGTGCCAGCAGCTTAGTTTTAGCAGATACGCAGTATTTT
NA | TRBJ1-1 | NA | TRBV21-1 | CASTRMNTEAFF | TGTGCCAGCACGAGAATGAACACTGAAGCTTTCTTT
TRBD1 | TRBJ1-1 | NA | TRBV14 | CASSHTGQGQYTEAFF | TGTGCCAGCAGCCACACGGGACAGGGGCAATACACTGAAGCTTTCTTT
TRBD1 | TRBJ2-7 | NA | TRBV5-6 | CASSTRDRATYEQYF | TGTGCCAGCAGCACGCGGGACAGGGCGACCTACGAGCAGTACTTC
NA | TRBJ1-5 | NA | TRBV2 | CASSRAGFSNQPQHF | TGTGCCAGCAGTCGAGCGGGGTTTAGCAATCAGCCCCAGCATTTT
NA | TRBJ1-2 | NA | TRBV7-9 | CASSFEGEHGYTF | TGTGCCAGCAGCTTCGAGGGGGAGCATGGCTACACCTTC
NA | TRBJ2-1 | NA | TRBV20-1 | CSADRGNEQFF | TGCAGTGCTGATAGAGGGAATGAGCAGTTCTTC
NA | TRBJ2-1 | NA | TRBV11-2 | CASSHSGNPYNEQFF | TGTGCCAGCAGCCATAGCGGAAACCCCTACAATGAGCAGTTCTTC
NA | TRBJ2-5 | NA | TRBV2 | CASSEAEQQETQYF | TGTGCCAGCAGTGAAGCGGAACAGCAAGAGACCCAGTACTTC
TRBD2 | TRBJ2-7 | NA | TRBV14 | CASSPKYQGGSSYEQYF | TGTGCCAGCAGCCCGAAATATCAGGGCGGGAGCTCCTACGAGCAGTACTTC
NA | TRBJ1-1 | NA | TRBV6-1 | CASSGAENTEAFF | TGTGCCAGCAGTGGGGCGGAGAACACTGAAGCTTTCTTT
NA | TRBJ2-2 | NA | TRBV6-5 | CASSYQVLPGELFF | TGTGCCAGCAGTTACCAGGTCCTCCCAGGGGAGCTGTTTTTT
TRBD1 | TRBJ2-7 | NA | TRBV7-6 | CASSSPSGQGYEQYF | TGTGCCAGCAGCTCCCCCTCGGGACAGGGTTACGAGCAGTACTTC
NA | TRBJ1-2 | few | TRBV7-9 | CASSTGENYGYTF | TGTGCCAGCAGCACCGGCGAGAACTATGGCTACACCTTC
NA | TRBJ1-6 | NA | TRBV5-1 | CASSLGGPNSPLHF | TGCGCCAGCAGCTTGGGGGGGCCCAATTCACCCCTCCACTTT
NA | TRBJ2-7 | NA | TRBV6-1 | CASRVAGASYEQYF | TGTGCCAGCAGGGTTGCAGGGGCCTCCTACGAGCAGTACTTC
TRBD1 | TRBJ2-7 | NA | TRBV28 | CASTLNPLRGLSRGSYEQYF | TGTGCCAGCACCCTCAACCCGCTCAGGGGGTTGAGTCGGGGCTCCTACGAGCAGTACTTC
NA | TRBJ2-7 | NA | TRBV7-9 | CASSLDGLYEQYF | TGTGCCAGCAGCTTGGACGGTTTGTACGAGCAGTACTTC
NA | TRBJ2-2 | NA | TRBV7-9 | CASSPRNTGELFF | TGTGCCAGCAGCCCACGGAACACCGGGGAGCTGTTTTTT
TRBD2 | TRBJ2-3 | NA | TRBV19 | CASSIVGLGTQYF | TGTGCCAGTAGTATAGTGGGACTAGGCACGCAGTATTTT
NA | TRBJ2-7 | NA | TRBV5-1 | CASSGIPSYEQYF | TGCGCCAGCAGCGGTATTCCCTCCTACGAGCAGTACTTC
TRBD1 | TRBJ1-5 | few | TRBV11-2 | CASSRDRDQPQHF | TGTGCCAGCAGTCGGGACAGGGACCAGCCCCAGCATTTT
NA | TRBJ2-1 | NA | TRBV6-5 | CASSYIGNEQFF | TGTGCCAGCAGTTACATCGGCAATGAGCAGTTCTTC
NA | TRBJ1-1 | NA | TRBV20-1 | CSASRHLEAFF | TGCAGTGCTAGTCGACACCTTGAAGCTTTCTTT
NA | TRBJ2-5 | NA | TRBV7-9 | CASSLAESGTRQYF | TGTGCCAGCAGCTTAGCCGAAAGCGGCACCCGCCAGTACTTC
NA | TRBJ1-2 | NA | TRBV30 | CAWSGGRDGYTF | TGTGCCTGGAGCGGGGGGAGGGATGGCTACACCTTC
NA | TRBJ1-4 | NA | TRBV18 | CASSPTGIGEKLFF | TGTGCCAGCTCGCCTACAGGGATCGGTGAAAAACTGTTTTTT
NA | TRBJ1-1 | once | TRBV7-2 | CASSFRLNTEAFF | TGTGCCAGCAGCTTCCGATTGAACACTGAAGCTTTCTTT
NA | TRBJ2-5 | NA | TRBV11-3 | CASSLGTGGKRGETQYF | TGTGCCAGCAGCTTAGGGACCGGCGGGAAGAGGGGGGAGACCCAGTACTTC
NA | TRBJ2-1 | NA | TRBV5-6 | CASSSKKTVRTYNEQFF | TGTGCCAGCAGCTCAAAGAAAACAGTAAGGACCTACAATGAGCAGTTCTTC
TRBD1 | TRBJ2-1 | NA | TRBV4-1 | CASSQTGLNEQFF | TGCGCCAGCAGCCAGACAGGGTTGAATGAGCAGTTCTTC
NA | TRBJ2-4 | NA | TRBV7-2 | CASSFPGLTKNIQYF | TGTGCCAGCAGCTTCCCCGGACTGACCAAAAACATTCAGTACTTC
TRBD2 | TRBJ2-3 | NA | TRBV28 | CASSSSPGGNTQYF | TGTGCCAGCAGTTCCTCCCCGGGGGGAAATACGCAGTATTTT
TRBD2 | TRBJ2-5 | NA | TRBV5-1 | CASSPRLARGETQYF | TGCGCCAGCAGCCCGCGACTAGCGCGGGGGGAGACCCAGTACTTC
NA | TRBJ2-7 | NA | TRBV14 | CASSQYLDAGEQYF | TGTGCCAGCAGCCAATATCTTGATGCGGGCGAGCAGTACTTC
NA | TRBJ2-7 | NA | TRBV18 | CASSPGDRSGEQYF | TGTGCCAGCTCTCCGGGGGACAGATCGGGCGAGCAGTACTTC
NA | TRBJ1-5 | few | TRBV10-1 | CASSETGNQPQHF | TGCGCCAGCAGTGAGACAGGCAATCAGCCCCAGCATTTT
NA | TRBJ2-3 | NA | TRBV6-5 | CASSYAGTDTQYF | TGTGCCAGCAGTTACGCCGGGACAGATACGCAGTATTTT
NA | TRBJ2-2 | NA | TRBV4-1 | CASSLLEGTPNTGELFF | TGCGCCAGCTCTCTTTTGGAAGGGACACCGAACACCGGGGAGCTGTTTTTT
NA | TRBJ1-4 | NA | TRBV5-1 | CASSLAGLNEKLFF | TGCGCCAGCAGCTTGGCAGGGCTAAATGAAAAACTGTTTTTT
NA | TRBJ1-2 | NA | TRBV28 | CASSLNEPYGYTF | TGTGCCAGCAGTTTAAATGAACCCTATGGCTACACCTTC
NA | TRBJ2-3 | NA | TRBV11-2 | CASSLVRVLISPYTQYF | TGTGCCAGCAGCTTAGTTCGAGTTCTGATTTCCCCGTATACGCAGTATTTT
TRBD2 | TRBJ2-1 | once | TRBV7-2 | CASSLVGGRVYNEQFF | TGTGCCAGCAGCTTAGTGGGCGGGAGGGTTTATAATGAGCAGTTCTTC
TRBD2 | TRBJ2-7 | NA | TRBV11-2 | CASRGLAGPSSYEQYF | TGTGCCAGCAGGGGACTAGCGGGACCCAGCTCCTACGAGCAGTACTTC
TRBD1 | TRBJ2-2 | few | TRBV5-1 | CASSLRTGRDTGELFF | TGCGCCAGCAGCTTACGGACAGGGCGGGACACCGGGGAGCTGTTTTTT
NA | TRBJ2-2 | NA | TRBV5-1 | CASSADGGGFAGELFF | TGCGCCAGCAGCGCCGACGGGGGCGGTTTTGCCGGGGAGCTGTTTTTT
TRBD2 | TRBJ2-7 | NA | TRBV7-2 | CASSQWTSSYEQYF | TGTGCCAGCAGCCAATGGACTAGCTCCTACGAGCAGTACTTC